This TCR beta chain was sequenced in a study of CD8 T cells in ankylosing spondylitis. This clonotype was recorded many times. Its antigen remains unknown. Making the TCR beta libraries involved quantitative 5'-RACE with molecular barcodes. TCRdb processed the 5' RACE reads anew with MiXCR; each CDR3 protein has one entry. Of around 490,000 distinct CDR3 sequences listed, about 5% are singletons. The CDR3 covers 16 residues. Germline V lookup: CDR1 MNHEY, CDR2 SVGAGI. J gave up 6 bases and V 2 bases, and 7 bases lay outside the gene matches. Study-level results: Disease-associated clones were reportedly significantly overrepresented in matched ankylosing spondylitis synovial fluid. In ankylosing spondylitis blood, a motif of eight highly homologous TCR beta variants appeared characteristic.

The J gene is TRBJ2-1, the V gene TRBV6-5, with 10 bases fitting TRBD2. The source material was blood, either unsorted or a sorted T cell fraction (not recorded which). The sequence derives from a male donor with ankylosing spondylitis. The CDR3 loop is CASSYGASGSLNEQFF. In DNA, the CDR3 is TGTGCCAGCAGTTACGGAGCTAGCGGGAGTCTCAATGAGCAGTTCTTC.